These 13 T cell receptor beta chains came from one sample sequenced in a study of shared clonotypes between healthy human individuals. Profiled with immunoSEQ multiplex PCR; TCRdb holds only in-frame clones, not every one. This table holds 1.5 million to 1.9 million clones, 98% found once. Material: naive CD4+ T cells sorted from blood. Subset of the sample: CD45RA+ positively selected. These receptors were taken from a man under 40 in good health.

The chain carries TRBV5-4 and TRBJ2-7; a weak D match, TRBD1 (6 bases). This CDR3 spans 15 amino acids. The V end was cut by 3 bases, the J end by 0 bases, with 13 bases between. CDR1 SGHNT and CDR2 YYREEE come from the germline V gene (reference sequence). The CDR3 loop is CASSSGDRSSYEQYF. In DNA, the CDR3 is TGTGCCAGCAGCTCGGGTGACAGGAGCTCCTACGAGCAGTACTTC.

The chain carries TRBV6-6 and TRBJ2-3; tentatively, D is TRBD1 or TRBD2 (5 bases each). Germline V gives CDR1 MNHNY, CDR2 SVGAGI (reference sequence). This CDR3 has 16 residues. V lost 0 bases to trimming and J lost 5 bases, with 15 bases between them. CDR3 bases: TGTGCCAGCAGTTACTCGAGACCCGGGGCCGGAGATACGCAGTATTTT. This gives the protein CASSYSRPGAGDTQYF.

The chain recombines TRBV18 with TRBJ1-1; tentatively, D is TRBD1 (5 bases). The germline gives CDR1 KGHSH, CDR2 LQKENI. The CDR3 has 15 amino acids. V gave up 6 bases and J gave up 3 bases, with 17 bases separating them. This CDR3 is CASSPLGGSDTEAFF. DNA for the CDR3: TGTGCCAGCTCCCCCCTCGGGGGGAGTGACACTGAAGCTTTCTTT.

This chain's CDR3 is CASSFLPVRGNQPQHF. The CDR3 DNA reads TGTGCCAGCAGCTTCCTCCCTGTAAGGGGCAATCAGCCCCAGCATTTT. The V call is TRBV7-8, the J call TRBJ1-5; D not certain. The CDR3 totals 16 residues. Germline V gives CDR1 SGHVS, CDR2 FQNEAQ. V shed 3 bases and J shed 2 bases, with 14 bases lying between them.

The V gene is TRBV15, the J gene TRBJ1-5; D is possibly TRBD1 (5 bases). Germline V CDR1 and CDR2: LNHNV, YYDKDF (reference sequence). V dropped 0 bases and J dropped 5 bases, with 11 bases sitting between them. There are 15 residues in the CDR3. This chain's CDR3 is CATSRDLGGDQPQHF. The DNA for the CDR3 is TGTGCCACCAGCAGAGATCTGGGGGGAGATCAGCCCCAGCATTTT.

The V gene is TRBV2, the J gene TRBJ1-2; D call uncertain. Germline V gene lookup returns CDR1 SNHLY and CDR2 FYNNEI. The CDR3 has 13 residues. Trimming shortened V by 7 bases and J by 4 bases, and 13 bases separated the two germline ends. For the CDR3, the DNA is TGTGCCAGCACCCGGACGGGCGGCTATGGCTACACCTTC. Its translation is CASTRTGGYGYTF.

Of note for this clone: The same CDR3 can be traced to other DNA sequences in this sample. The chain has TRBV28 and TRBJ2-3, with D uncertain. Trimming pared 4 bases from V and 6 bases from J, leaving 5 bases between. CDR1 is MDHEN, CDR2 SYDVKM, per germline. The CDR3 totals 11 residues. The DNA for the CDR3 is TGTGCCAGCAGTTCTAGGGATACGCAGTATTTT. Protein product: CASSSRDTQYF.

This CDR3 is CASSPLGGGAPTYEQYF. CDR3 sequence (DNA): TGTGCCAGCTCACCCTTGGGAGGTGGGGCCCCGACCTACGAGCAGTACTTC. The chain employs TRBV18 and TRBJ2-7; maybe TRBD2 (6 bases). Germline CDR1 is KGHSH and CDR2 is LQKENI. The CDR3 spans 17 residues. Trimming left V 3 bases short and J 2 bases short, with 20 bases between.

The chain is built from TRBV28 and TRBJ1-1; D ambiguous. Germline V CDR1 and CDR2: MDHEN, SYDVKM. This CDR3 region has 14 residues. V gave up 3 bases and J gave up 2 bases, with 10 bases separating them. The CDR3 DNA reads TGTGCCAGCAGTTTTACCGGAAGAAACACTGAAGCTTTCTTT. This codes for CASSFTGRNTEAFF.

J is TRBJ2-1 and V is TRBV7-6; perhaps TRBD2 as D (5 bases). The CDR3 contains 15 residues. Trimming removed 3 bases from V and 0 bases from J, with 9 bases in between. Germline CDR1 is SGHVS and CDR2 is FNYEAQ. The CDR3 DNA is TGTGCCAGCAGCTTGAGGGTTGCCTCCTACAATGAGCAGTTCTTC. Translating it yields CASSLRVASYNEQFF.

The chain joins TRBV7-2 to TRBJ2-2, with D possibly TRBD2 on 5 matching bases. CDR1 and CDR2 from the germline V gene are SGHTA and FQGNSA. The CDR3 is 15 amino acids. The V gene lost 4 bases and the J gene lost 1 base, with 10 bases spanning the gap. The CDR3 coding sequence is TGTGCCAGCAGCTGGGTAGCGCGGAACACCGGGGAGCTGTTTTTT. Translation gives CASSWVARNTGELFF.

The chain recombines TRBV20-1 with TRBJ2-7; D ambiguous. V was clipped by 7 bases and J by 6 bases, with 13 bases between them. There are 11 residues in the CDR3. In germline, CDR1 is DFQATT, CDR2 SNEGSKA (reference sequence). In DNA form, the CDR3 reads TGCAGTGTAGTTGAGTGGGGCGAGCAGTACTTC. Amino acids: CSVVEWGEQYF.

This sequence joins TRBV6-6 and TRBJ2-7, with D perhaps assigned TRBD1 or TRBD2 (5 bases each). Deletions cut 8 bases from V and 1 base from J, with 15 bases between. The CDR3 runs to 14 residues. Germline assignment: CDR1 MNHNY and CDR2 SVGAGI (reference sequence). Written as DNA, the CDR3 is TGTGCCAGCGGCGCGAGGGGCCCGTCCTACGAGCAGTACTTC. Amino acid sequence: CASGARGPSYEQYF.